This TCR beta chain was recorded in a study of early T cells in non-severe SARS-CoV-2 infection. This clonotype came up a few times. Attached unique molecular identifiers marked individual cDNA molecules. Each CDR3 protein gets one entry after TCRdb re-called the 5' RACE reads with MiXCR. This table has more than 55,000 distinct CDR3 sequences, less than 15% appearing once. The CDR3 extends over 11 amino acids. Trimming removed 9 bases from V and 3 bases from J, with 6 bases in between. Germline V gene sequence: CDR1 SNHLY, CDR2 FYNNEI. This receptor was identified in an adult who was a healthcare worker with PCR-confirmed SARS-CoV-2 infection or an uninfected control (not recorded which). This chain uses TRBV2 with TRBJ2-4; a possible D gene is TRBD2 (5 bases). The material sequenced was whole blood, taken at baseline. For the CDR3, the DNA is TGTGCCAGTAGCGTCAAAAACATTCAGTACTTC. Protein sequence: CASSVKNIQYF.